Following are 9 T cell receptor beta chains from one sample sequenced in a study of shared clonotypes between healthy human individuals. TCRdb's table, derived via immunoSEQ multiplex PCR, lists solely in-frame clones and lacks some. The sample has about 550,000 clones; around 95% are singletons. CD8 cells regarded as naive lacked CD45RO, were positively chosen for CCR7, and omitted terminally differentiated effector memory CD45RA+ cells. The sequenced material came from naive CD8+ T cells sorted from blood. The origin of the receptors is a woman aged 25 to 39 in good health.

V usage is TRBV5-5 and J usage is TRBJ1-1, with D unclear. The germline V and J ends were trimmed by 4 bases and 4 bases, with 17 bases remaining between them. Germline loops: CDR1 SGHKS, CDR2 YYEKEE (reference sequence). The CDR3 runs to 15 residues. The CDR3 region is CASSISHVTGTEAFF. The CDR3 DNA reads TGTGCCAGCAGCATCAGCCACGTAACGGGCACTGAAGCTTTCTTT.

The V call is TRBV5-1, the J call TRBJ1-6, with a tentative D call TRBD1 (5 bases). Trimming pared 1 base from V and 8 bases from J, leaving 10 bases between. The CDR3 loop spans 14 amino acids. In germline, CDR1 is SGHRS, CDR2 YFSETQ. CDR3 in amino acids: CASSLTGHDSPLHF. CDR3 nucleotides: TGCGCCAGCAGCTTGACAGGACATGATTCACCCCTCCACTTT.

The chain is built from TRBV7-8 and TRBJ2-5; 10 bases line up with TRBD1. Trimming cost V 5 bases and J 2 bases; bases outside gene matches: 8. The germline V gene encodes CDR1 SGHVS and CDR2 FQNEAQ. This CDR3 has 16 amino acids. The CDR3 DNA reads TGTGCCAGCAGCACCGGGGGACAGGGGCCTCAAGAGACCCAGTACTTC. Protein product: CASSTGGQGPQETQYF.

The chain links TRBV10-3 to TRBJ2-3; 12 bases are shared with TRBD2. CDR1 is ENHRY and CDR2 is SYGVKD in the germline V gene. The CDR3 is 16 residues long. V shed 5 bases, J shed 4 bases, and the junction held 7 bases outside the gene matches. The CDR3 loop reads CAISTTSGRTADTQYF. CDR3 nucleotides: TGTGCCATCAGTACGACTAGCGGGAGAACGGCAGATACGCAGTATTTT.

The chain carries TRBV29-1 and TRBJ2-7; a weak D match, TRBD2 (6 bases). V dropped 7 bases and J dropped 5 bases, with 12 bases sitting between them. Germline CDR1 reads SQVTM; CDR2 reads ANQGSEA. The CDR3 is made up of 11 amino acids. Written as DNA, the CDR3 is TGCAGCGCCGGAGCGGGTAACGAGCAGTACTTC. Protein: CSAGAGNEQYF.

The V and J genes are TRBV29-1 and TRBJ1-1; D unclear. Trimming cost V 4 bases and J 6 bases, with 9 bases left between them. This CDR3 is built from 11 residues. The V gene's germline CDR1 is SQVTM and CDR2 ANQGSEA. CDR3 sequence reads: CSVGLWAEAFF. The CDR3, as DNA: TGCAGCGTTGGTTTGTGGGCTGAAGCTTTCTTT.

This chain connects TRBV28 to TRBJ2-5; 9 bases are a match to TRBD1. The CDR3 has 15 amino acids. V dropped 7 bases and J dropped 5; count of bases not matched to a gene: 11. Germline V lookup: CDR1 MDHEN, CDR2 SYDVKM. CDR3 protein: CASNRGQGDEETQYF. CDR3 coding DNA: TGTGCCAGCAACAGGGGGCAGGGGGATGAGGAGACCCAGTACTTC. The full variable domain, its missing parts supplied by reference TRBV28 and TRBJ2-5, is DVKVTQSSRYLVKRTGEKVFLECVQDMDHENMFWYRQDPGLGLRLIYFSYDVKMKEKGDIPEGYSVSREKKERFSLILESASTNQTSMYLCASNRGQGDEETQYFGPGTRLLVL.

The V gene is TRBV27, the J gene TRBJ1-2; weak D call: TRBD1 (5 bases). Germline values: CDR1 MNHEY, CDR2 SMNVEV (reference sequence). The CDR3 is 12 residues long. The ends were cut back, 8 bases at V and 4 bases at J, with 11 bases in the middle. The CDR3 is CASGGIPYGYTF. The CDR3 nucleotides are TGTGCCAGCGGGGGAATCCCCTATGGCTACACCTTC.

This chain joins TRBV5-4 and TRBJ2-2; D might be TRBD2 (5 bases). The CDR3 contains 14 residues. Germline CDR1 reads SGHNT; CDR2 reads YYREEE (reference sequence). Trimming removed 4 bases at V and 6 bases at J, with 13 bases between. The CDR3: CASSPAGVPGELFF. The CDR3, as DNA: TGTGCCAGCAGCCCAGCCGGGGTCCCCGGGGAGCTGTTTTTT.